The clone carrying this T cell receptor beta chain occurred many times. As yet, its antigen is unknown. Study conclusions and caveats: The larger-cohort validation was restricted to a single TCR beta V-J rearrangement rather than whole repertoires. The TCR gene usage of tumor memory CD4+ T cells clustered together with blood and lymph node memory CD4+ cells and with lymph node naive CD4+ cells. Greatest tumor Treg TCR overlap was with tumor naive CD4+ cells.

Full-length variable regions came from constant-region reverse primers plus semi-nested Nested Universal Primer A PCR. Using its own MiXCR run on the 5' RACE reads, TCRdb lists one record per CDR3 protein. The profile shows approximately 50,000 distinct CDR3 sequences, about 26% of them singletons. Cells sorted as Tregs were CD4+, CD25+ and CD127-/low. Germline lookup yields CDR1 SQVTM and CDR2 ANQGSEA. The CDR3 contains 16 residues. V lost 0 bases and J 2 bases, leaving 14 bases between the germline ends. The chain links TRBV29-1 to TRBJ2-1; no reliable D call. This clonotype was obtained from a female donor with breast cancer. The source material was tumor-infiltrating Tregs sorted from the breast tumor. The CDR3 nucleotides are TGCAGCGTTGAAGATCCCTCAATAGGGACCTACAATGAGCAGTTCTTC. It specifies CSVEDPSIGTYNEQFF.